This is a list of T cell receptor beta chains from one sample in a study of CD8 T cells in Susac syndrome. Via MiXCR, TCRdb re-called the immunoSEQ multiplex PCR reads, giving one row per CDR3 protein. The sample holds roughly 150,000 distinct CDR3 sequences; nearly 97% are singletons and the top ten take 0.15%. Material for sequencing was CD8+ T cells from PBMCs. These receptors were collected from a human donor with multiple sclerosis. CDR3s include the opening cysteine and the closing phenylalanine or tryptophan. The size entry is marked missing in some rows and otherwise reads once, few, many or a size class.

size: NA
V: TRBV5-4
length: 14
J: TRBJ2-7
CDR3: CASSFGQGAGEQYF

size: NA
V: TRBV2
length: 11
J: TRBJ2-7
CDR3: CASSDLLTRGF

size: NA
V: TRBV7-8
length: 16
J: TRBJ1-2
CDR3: CASSLPLEGSNYGYTF

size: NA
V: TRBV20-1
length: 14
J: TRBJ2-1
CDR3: CSGHPDRGQDEQFF

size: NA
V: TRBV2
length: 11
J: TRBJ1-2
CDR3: CASSGEADYTF

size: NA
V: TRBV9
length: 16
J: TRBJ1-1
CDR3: CASSVGTGAMNTEAFF

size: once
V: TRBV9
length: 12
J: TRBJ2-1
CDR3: CASSVTYNEQFF

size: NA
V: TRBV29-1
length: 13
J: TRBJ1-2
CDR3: CSVVTRERHGYTF

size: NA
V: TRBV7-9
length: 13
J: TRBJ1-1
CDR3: CASSRGGVTEAFF

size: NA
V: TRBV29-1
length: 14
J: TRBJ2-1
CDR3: CSVFERGVDNEQFF

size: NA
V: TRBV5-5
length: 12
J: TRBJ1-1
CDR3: CASSGGDTEAFF

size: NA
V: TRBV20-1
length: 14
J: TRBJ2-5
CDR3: CSATPLRSQETQYF

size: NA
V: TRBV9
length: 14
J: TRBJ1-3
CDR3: CASSVGSFGNTIYF

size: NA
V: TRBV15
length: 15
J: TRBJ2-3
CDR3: CATSRGAYDKDTQYF

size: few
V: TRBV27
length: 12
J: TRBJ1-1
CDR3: CASRLGSTEAFF

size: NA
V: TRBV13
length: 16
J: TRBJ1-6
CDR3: CASSPRRTGDNSPLHF

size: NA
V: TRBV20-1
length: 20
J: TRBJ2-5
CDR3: CSAQPSFDTRTKQGRETQYF